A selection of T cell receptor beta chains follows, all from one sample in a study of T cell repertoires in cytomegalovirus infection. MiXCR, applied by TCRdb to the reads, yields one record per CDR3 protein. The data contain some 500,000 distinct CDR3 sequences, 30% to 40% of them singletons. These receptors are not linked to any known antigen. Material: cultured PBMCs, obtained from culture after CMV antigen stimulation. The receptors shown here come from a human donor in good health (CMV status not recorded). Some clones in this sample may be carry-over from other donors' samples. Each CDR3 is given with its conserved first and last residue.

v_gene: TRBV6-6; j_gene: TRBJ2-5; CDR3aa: CASGPRGLETQYF
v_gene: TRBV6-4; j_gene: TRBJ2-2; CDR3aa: CASSVEGNTGELFF
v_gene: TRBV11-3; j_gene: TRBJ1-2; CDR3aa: CASSRTGLIYGYTF
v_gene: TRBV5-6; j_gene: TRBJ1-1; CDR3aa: CASSPSARLTTEAFF
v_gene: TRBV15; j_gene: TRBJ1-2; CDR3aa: CATSGPAAKAKGDGYTF
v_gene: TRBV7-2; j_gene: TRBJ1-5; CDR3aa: CASSFRGNQPQHF
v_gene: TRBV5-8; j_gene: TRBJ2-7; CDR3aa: CASSYDRGRSYEQYF
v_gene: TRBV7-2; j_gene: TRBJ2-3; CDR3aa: CASSLVSVGTSGPDTQYF
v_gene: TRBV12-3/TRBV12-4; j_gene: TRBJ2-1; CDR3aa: CASRGGRVQGEQFF
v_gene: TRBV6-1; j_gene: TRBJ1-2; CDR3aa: CASSPGFGYTF